This TCR beta chain was recovered during a study of T cells after yellow fever vaccination. This clonotype was seen a handful of times. Antigen specificity is unknown. Whole-study findings and limits: Repertoires obtained by FACS sorting could include abundant clonotypes that entered as contaminants from the bulk population. Although most clonotypes did not, a small share appeared in both CD4 and CD8 compartments. By day 5 rather than day 15, the secondary response had peaked, though it was weaker.

As TCR cDNA was made by 5'RACE template switching, a universal primer site and UMIs were added. TCRdb independently ran MiXCR on the 5' RACE reads; one entry per CDR3 protein. The table lists 300,000 or so distinct CDR3 sequences, 6.8% of them singletons. Germline CDR1 reads MGHRA; CDR2 reads YSYEKL. The CDR3 totals 16 residues. V dropped 4 bases and J dropped 5; count of bases not matched to a gene: 9. The chain employs TRBV4-1 and TRBJ2-3, with 10 bases lining up with TRBD2. Here the sequenced sample was PBMCs, taken around 45 days after the first yellow fever vaccination. This clonotype was obtained from a man aged 18 to 29 who received the YFV17D yellow fever vaccine. The chain's CDR3 is CASSPSSGGLGDTQYF. DNA for the CDR3: TGCGCCAGCAGCCCTTCTAGCGGGGGCCTTGGAGATACGCAGTATTTT.